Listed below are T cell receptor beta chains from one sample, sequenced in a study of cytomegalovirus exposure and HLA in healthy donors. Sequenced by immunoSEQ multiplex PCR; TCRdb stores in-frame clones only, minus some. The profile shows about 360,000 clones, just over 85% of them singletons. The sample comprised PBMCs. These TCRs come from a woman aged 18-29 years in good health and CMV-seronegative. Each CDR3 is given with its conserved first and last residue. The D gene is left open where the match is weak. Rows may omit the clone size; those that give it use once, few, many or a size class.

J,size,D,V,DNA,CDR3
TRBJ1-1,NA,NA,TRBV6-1,TGTGCCAGCAGCCGTGTTCGGGGGACCGCTGAAGCTTTCTTT,CASSRVRGTAEAFF
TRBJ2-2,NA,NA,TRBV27,TGTGCCAGCATATATTACCGAAGGGGGAGTGGTACCGGGGAGCTGTTTTTT,CASIYYRRGSGTGELFF
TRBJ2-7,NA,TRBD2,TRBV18,TGTGCCAGCTCACCGCAGCGGGAGGACCTATCCTACGAGCAGTACTTC,CASSPQREDLSYEQYF
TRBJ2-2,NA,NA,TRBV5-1,TGCGCCAGCAGCTTGAACGGGGGCACCGGGGAGCTGTTTTTT,CASSLNGGTGELFF
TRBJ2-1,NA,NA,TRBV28,TGTGCCAGCAGTGACGCCGCTAGCAGCGAGCAGTTCTTC,CASSDAASSEQFF
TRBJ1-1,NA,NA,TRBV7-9,TGTGCCAGCAGCTTAGTGGCTTGGGAGGAAGCTTTCTTT,CASSLVAWEEAFF
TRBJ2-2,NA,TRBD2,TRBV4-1,TGCGCCAGCAGCCGGGAAGCGGGACTTTTCGACACCGGGGAGCTGTTTTTT,CASSREAGLFDTGELFF
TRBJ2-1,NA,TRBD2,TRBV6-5,TGTGCCAGCAGTTACCTAGCGGCCCCCTCCTACAATGAGCAGTTCTTC,CASSYLAAPSYNEQFF
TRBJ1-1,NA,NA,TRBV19,TGTGCCAGTAGTAGGCAGGGGCTGGCGAACACTGAAGCTTTCTTT,CASSRQGLANTEAFF
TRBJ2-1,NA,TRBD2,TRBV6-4,TGTGCCAGCAGTGACCCTAGCGGGCTCAATGAGCAGTTCTTC,CASSDPSGLNEQFF
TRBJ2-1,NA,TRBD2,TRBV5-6,TGTGCCAGCAGCCGAAGTAGCGGGAGGGCCTACAATGAGCAGTTCTTC,CASSRSSGRAYNEQFF
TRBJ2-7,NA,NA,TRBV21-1,TGTGCCAGCAGCAAAGTAAGGGGCTACTTCTACGAGCAGTACTTC,CASSKVRGYFYEQYF
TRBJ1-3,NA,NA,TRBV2,TGTGCCAGCACGGTCCCTGGAAACACCATATATTTT,CASTVPGNTIYF
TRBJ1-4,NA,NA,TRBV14,TGTGCCAGCAGCCCCAGCGGGCAGGGCGCTCAAAAACTGTTTTTT,CASSPSGQGAQKLFF
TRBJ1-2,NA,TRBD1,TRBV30,TGTGCCTGGAGTGTTAGGGACAGGGGGATCTATGGCTACACCTTC,CAWSVRDRGIYGYTF
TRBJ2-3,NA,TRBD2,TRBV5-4,TGTGCCAGCAGCTTGGAGTTTACTAGCGGTCGCGGTACGCAGTATTTT,CASSLEFTSGRGTQYF
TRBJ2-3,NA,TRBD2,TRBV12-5,TGTGCTAGTGGTTTGGACATCCGACTAGCGACTAGCACAGATACGCAGTATTTT,CASGLDIRLATSTDTQYF
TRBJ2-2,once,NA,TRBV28,TGTGCCAGCAGTGTTAGCGGTTATTCGAACACCGGGGAGCTGTTTTTT,CASSVSGYSNTGELFF
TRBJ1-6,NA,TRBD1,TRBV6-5,TGTGCCAGCAGTTACGGAGGGGGCTTGTATAATTCACCCCTCCACTTT,CASSYGGGLYNSPLHF
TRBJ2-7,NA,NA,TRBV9,TGTGCCAGCAGCGTAGAAGGTTACTCCTACGAGCGGTACTTC,CASSVEGYSYERYF
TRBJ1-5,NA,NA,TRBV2,TGTGCCAGCGACGGAGGGAATAGCAATCAGCCCCAGCATTTT,CASDGGNSNQPQHF
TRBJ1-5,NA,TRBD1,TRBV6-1,TGTGCCAGCCTTGGGACAGGGGGAAATCAGCCCCAGCATTTT,CASLGTGGNQPQHF
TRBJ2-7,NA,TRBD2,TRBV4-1,TGCGCCAGCAGCCATTACGGACTAGCGGGACAAGGCGAGCAGTACTTC,CASSHYGLAGQGEQYF
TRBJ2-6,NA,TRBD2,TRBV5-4,TGTGCCAGCAGCTTGGTTGTTAGCGGGAGTTCTGGGGCCAACGTCCTGACTTTC,CASSLVVSGSSGANVLTF
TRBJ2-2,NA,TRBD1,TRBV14,TGTGCCAGCAGCCTAGGACAGGGGGCAGGCGGGGAGCTGTTTTTT,CASSLGQGAGGELFF
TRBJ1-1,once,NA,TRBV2,TGTGCCAGCAGTGTGCAGGGAGGCACTGAAGCTTTCTTT,CASSVQGGTEAFF
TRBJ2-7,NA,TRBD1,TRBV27,TGTGCCAGCAGTTTAGGACAGGGGGCGTCCTACGAGCAGTACTTC,CASSLGQGASYEQYF
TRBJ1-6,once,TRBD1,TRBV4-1,TGCGCCAGCAAGACAGGGCCTAATTCACCCCTCCACTTT,CASKTGPNSPLHF
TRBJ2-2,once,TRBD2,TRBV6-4,TGTGCCAGCGCTAGCGGGGGGGCCATCGGCACCGGGGAGCTGTTTTTT,CASASGGAIGTGELFF
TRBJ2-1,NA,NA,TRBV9,TGTGCCAGCAGCGTAGGTGGAGGGGTCAATGAGCAGTTCTTC,CASSVGGGVNEQFF
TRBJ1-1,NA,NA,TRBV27,TGTGCCAGCAGTTTAAACAGAAAGACTGAAGCTTTCTTT,CASSLNRKTEAFF
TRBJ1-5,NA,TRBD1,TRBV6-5,TGTGCCAGCAGCCCCGACAGGGGCCCAAATCAGCCCCAGCATTTT,CASSPDRGPNQPQHF
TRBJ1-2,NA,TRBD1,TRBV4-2,TGTGCCAGCAGCCAAGGGGGTACAGGGGGAATCTATGGCTACACCTTC,CASSQGGTGGIYGYTF
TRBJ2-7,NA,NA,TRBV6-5,TGTGCCAGCATGGAGGGGATAGGAGACGAGCAGTACTTC,CASMEGIGDEQYF
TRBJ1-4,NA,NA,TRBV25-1,TGTGCCAGCAGACCCCGGACAGTGGAAAAACTGTTTTTT,CASRPRTVEKLFF
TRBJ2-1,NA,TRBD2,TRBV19,TGTGCCAGTACTGAGCTAGCGGGAGCGCATGAGCAGTTCTTC,CASTELAGAHEQFF
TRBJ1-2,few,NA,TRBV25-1,TGTGCCAGCTCCACGGGGACACCCGACGGCTACACCTTC,CASSTGTPDGYTF
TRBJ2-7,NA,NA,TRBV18,TGTGCCAGCTCACCCAATCGACAGGAAACCTACGAGCAGTACTTC,CASSPNRQETYEQYF
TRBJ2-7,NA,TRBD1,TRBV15,TGTGCCACCAGCAGCTGGGACAGAGGGTCCTACGAGCAGTACTTC,CATSSWDRGSYEQYF
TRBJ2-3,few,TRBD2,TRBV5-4,TGTGCCAGCAGCTTGGGCGGGGGGGCAACAGATACGCAGTATTTT,CASSLGGGATDTQYF
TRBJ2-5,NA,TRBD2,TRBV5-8,TGTGCCAGCAGCTCGGGACTAGGATCTTCATTGGGGGAGACCCAGTACTTC,CASSSGLGSSLGETQYF
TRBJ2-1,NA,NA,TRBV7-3,TGTGCCAGCAGCTTAGACGGGAGCGATTACAATGAGCAGTTCTTC,CASSLDGSDYNEQFF
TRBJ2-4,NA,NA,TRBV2,TGTGCCAGCAGTGAGGGCGGGGCTCTAGCCAAAAACATTCAGTACTTC,CASSEGGALAKNIQYF
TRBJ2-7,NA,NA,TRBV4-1,TGCGCCAGCAGCCAATCCCTCCAACTAGAGGTTTCCTTC,CASSQSLQLEVSF
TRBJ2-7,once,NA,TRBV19,TGTGCCAGTAGTGTGGACAAACCTGACGAGCAGTACTTC,CASSVDKPDEQYF
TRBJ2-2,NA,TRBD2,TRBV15,TGTGCCACCAGCATTTCGGGAGGTAGCGCCGGGGAGCTGTTTTTT,CATSISGGSAGELFF